This TCR beta chain appears in the sequencing data of a study of patients and donors after allogeneic stem cell transplantation. The germline V gene encodes CDR1 SGHTA and CDR2 FQGNSA. The CDR3 has 14 amino acids. Trimming shortened V by 2 bases and J by 5 bases, and 9 bases separated the two germline ends. Only a few counts were recorded for this clonotype. TCRdb fed the RT-PCR reads into MiXCR, producing one record per CDR3 protein. The sample carries some 960,000 distinct CDR3 sequences, roughly 18% recorded once. The source is a human donor who was either an allogeneic HSCT recipient or a stem cell or donor lymphocyte infusion donor (not recorded which). It is not recorded whose cells these are; they may come from a transplant donor. This sequence joins TRBV7-2 and TRBJ2-2; weak D call: TRBD2 (5 bases). Sequencing input: blood, either unsorted or a sorted T cell fraction (not recorded which). DNA of the CDR3: TGTGCCAGCAGCTTAAGAGGGATTACCGGGGAGCTGTTTTTT. Residues: CASSLRGITGELFF.